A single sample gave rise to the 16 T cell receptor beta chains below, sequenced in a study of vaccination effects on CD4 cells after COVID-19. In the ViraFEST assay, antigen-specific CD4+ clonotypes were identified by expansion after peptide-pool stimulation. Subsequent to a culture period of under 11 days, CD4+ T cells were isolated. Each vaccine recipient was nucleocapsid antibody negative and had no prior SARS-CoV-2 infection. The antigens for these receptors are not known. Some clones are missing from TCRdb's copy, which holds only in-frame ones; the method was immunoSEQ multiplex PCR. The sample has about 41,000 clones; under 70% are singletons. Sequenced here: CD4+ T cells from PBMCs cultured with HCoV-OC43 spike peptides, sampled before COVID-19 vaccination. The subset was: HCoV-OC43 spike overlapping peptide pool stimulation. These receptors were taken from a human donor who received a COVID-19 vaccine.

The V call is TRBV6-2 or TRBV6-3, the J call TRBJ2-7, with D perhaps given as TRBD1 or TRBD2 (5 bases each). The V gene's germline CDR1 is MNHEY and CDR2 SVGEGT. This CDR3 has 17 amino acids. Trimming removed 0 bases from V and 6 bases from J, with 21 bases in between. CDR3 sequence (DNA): TGTGCCAGCAGTTACTCGAGTACGGGGCGCCTATTTCGCGAGCAGTACTTC. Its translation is CASSYSSTGRLFREQYF.

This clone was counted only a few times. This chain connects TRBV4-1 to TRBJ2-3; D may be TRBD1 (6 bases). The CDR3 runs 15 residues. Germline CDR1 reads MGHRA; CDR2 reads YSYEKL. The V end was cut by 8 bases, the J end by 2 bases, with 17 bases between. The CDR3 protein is CASRPGGGFTDTQYF. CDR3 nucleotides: TGCGCCAGCCGGCCTGGGGGCGGGTTCACAGATACGCAGTATTTT.

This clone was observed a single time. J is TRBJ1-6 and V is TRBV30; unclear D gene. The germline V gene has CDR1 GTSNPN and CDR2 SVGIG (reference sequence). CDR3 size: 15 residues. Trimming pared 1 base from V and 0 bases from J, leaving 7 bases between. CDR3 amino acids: CAWSGESSYNSPLHF. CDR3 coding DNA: TGTGCCTGGAGTGGGGAAAGCTCCTATAATTCACCCCTCCACTTT. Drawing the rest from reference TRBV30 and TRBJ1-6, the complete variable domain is SQTIHQWPATLVQPVGSPLSLECTVEGTSNPNLYWYRQAAGRGLQLLFYSVGIGQISSEVPQNLSASRPQDRQFILSSKKLLLSDSGFYLCAWSGESSYNSPLHFGNGTRLTVT.

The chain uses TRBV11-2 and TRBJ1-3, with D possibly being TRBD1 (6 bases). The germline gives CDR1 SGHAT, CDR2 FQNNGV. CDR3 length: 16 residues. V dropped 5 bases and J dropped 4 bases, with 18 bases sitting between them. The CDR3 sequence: CASSTIGTQRGNTIYF. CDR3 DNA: TGTGCCAGCAGCACCATTGGGACACAGAGAGGAAACACCATATATTTT.

CDR3 sequence (DNA): TGTGCCAGCAGCTCTGGGAGTACGCCCTACGAGCAGTACTTC. This translates into CASSSGSTPYEQYF. V gene TRBV7-9 combines with J gene TRBJ2-7, with a tentative D call TRBD2 (5 bases). Germline CDR1 and CDR2: SEHNR and FQNEAQ (reference sequence). The CDR3 sequence is 14 residues long. V shed 4 bases and J shed 2 bases, with 12 bases lying between them.

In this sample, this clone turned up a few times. The CDR3 DNA is TGTGCCAGCAGTTCCCGCGGGAGAGCGGGAGATCGAGATACGCAGTATTTT. Amino acid sequence: CASSSRGRAGDRDTQYF. The chain joins TRBV27 to TRBJ2-3; 8 bases align to TRBD2. CDR3 length: 17 residues. V trimming: 4 bases; J trimming: 5 bases; junction bases outside the gene matches: 14. Germline-derived CDR1 and CDR2 are MNHEY and SMNVEV (reference sequence).

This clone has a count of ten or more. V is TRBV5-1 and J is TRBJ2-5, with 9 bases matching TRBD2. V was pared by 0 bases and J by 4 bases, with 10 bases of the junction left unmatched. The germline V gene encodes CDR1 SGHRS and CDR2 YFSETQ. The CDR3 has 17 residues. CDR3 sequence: CASSLGLAERGGETQYF. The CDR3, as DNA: TGCGCCAGCAGCTTGGGACTAGCGGAGAGGGGGGGAGAGACCCAGTACTTC.

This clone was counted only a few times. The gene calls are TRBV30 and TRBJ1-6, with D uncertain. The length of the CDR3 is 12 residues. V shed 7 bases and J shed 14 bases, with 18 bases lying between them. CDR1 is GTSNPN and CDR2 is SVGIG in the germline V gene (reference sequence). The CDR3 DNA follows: TGTGCCTTCCAGTCGCCGGGGTCTTCCCTCCACTTT. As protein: CAFQSPGSSLHF.

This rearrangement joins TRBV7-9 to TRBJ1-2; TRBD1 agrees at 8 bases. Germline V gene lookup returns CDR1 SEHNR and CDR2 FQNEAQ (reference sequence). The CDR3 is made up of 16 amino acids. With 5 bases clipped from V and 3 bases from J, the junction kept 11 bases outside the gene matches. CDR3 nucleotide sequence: TGTGCCAGCAGCCCCCATAGTTTACAGGGGGACTATGGCTACACCTTC. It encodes CASSPHSLQGDYGYTF.

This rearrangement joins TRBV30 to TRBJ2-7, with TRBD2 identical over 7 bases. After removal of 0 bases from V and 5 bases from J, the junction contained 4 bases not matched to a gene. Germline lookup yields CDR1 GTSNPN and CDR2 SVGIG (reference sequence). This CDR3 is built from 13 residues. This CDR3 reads CAWSVGRDNEQYF. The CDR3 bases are TGTGCCTGGAGTGTGGGGAGGGATAACGAGCAGTACTTC.

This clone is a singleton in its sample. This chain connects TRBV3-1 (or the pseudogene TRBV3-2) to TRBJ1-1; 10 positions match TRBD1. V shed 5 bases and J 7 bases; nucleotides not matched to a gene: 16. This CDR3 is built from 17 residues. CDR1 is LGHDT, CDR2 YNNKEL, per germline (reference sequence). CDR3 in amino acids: CASSNYPGQGIGGEAFF. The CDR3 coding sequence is TGTGCCAGCAGCAACTATCCGGGACAGGGGATCGGGGGTGAAGCTTTCTTT.

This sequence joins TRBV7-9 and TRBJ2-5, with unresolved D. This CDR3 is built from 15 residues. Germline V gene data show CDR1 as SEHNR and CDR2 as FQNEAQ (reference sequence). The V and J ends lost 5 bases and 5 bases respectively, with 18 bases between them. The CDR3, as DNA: TGTGCCAGCAGCCCCACCCTTGGAAGCTGGGAGACCCAGTACTTC. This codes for CASSPTLGSWETQYF.

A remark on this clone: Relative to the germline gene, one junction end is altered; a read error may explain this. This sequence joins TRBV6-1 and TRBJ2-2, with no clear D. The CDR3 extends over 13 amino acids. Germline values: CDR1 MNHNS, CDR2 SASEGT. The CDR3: CASSEAIDGELFF. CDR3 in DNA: TGTGCCAGCAGCGAAGCTATCGACGGGGAGCTGTTTTTT.

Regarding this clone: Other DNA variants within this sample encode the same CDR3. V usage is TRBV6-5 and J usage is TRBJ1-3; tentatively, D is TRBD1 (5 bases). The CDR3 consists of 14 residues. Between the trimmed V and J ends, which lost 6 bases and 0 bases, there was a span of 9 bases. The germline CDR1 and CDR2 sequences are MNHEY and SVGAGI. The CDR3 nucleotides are TGTGCCAGCAGCCGGACATCCTCTGGAAACACCATATATTTT. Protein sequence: CASSRTSSGNTIYF.

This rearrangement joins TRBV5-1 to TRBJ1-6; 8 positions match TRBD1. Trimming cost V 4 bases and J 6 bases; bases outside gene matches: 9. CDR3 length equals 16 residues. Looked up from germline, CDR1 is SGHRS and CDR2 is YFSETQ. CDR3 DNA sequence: TGCGCCAGCAGCCACGGACAGGGTAGAAGTAATTCACCCCTCCACTTT. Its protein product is CASSHGQGRSNSPLHF.

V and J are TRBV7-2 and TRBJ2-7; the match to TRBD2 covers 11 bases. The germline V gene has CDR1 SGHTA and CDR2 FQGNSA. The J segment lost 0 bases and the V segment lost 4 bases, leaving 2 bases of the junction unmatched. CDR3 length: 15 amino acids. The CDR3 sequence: CASSSGLAVSYEQYF. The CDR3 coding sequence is TGTGCCAGCAGCTCGGGACTAGCGGTCTCCTACGAGCAGTACTTC.